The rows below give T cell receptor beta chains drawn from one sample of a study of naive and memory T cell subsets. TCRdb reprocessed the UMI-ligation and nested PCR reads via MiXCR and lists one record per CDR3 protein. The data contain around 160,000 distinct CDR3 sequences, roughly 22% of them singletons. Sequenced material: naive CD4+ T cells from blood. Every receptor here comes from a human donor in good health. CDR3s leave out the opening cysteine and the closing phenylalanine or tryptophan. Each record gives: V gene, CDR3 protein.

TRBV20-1 SARDLAGGTDTQY
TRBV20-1 SATKRESYEQY
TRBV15 ATSRDRVAKNIQY
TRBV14 ASSQIIGSTGELF
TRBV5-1 ASSLVSSSYEQY
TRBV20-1 SAPRNNEQF
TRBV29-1 SVETGTGDTQY
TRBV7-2 ASRGGYGVRDEQF
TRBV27 ASSLSPSGRADEQY
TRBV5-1 ASSLTGRATYEQY
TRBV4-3 ASSQDRPLAGGTSTDTQY
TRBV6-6 ASRPLAGGIFYNEQF
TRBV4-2 ASSQDLRTGTLY
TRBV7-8 ASSLYGDTQY
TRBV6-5 ASSTNLGGPGKGYT
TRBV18 ASSPQTGWNTIY
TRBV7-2 ASSRWGLNTEAF
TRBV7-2 ASSIRTGAHNQPQH
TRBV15 ATSKDWPGGRLAGGPSNTGELF
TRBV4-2 ASSQDPLSYNEQF
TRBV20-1 SASRDADTEAF
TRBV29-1 SVVAGTDTQY
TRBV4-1 ASSQPGTATYNEQF
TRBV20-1 SAVRGAGANVLT
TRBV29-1 SVAGTLNTEAF
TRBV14 ASSQASGRMNEKLF